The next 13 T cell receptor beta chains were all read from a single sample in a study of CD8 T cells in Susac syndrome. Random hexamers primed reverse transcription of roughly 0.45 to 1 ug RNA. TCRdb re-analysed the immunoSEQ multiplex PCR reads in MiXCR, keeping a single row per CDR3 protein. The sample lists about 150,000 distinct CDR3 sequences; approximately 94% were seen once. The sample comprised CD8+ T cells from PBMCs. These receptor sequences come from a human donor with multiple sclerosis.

CDR3 in DNA: TGCAGCGTTGACCGGGACTCAGCAACAGACAATGAGCAGTTCTTC. It yields the protein CSVDRDSATDNEQFF. V and J are TRBV29-1 and TRBJ2-1, with D tentatively TRBD2 (6 bases). V gave up 3 bases and J gave up 5 bases, with 17 bases separating them. The CDR3 length is 15 residues. CDR1 and CDR2 (germline): SQVTM, ANQGSEA.

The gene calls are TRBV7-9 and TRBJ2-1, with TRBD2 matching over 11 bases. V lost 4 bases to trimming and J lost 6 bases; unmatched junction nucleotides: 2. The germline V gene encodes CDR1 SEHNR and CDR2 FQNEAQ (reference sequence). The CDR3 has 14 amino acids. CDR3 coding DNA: TGTGCCAGCAGCTCCGGGACTAGCGGCAATGAGCAGTTCTTC. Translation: CASSSGTSGNEQFF. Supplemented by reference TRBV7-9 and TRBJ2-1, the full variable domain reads DTGVSQNPRHKITKRGQNVTFRCDPISEHNRLYWYRQTLGQGPEFLTYFQNEAQLEKSRLLSDRFSAERPKGSFSTLEIQRTEQGDSAMYLCASSSGTSGNEQFFGPGTRLTVL.

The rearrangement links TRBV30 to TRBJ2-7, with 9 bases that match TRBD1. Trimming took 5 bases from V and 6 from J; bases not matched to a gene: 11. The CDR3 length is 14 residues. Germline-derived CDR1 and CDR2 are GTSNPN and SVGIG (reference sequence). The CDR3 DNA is TGTGCCTGGGGGGGCCGGGACAGGGCGCCCGAGCAGTACTTC. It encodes CAWGGRDRAPEQYF.

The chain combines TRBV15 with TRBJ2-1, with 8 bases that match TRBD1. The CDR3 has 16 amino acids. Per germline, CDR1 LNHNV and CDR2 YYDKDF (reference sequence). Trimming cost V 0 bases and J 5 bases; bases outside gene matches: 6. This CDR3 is CATSRDRRGRNNEQFF. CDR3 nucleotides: TGTGCCACCAGCAGAGATCGCAGGGGGCGAAACAATGAGCAGTTCTTC.

This chain's CDR3 is CASSTWTEEQYF. The CDR3 coding sequence is TGTGCCAGCAGTACCTGGACAGAAGAGCAGTACTTC. The V gene is TRBV6-6, the J gene TRBJ2-7; D is perhaps TRBD1 (6 bases). Germline-derived CDR1 and CDR2 are MNHNY and SVGAGI (reference sequence). Trimming removed 5 bases from V and 7 bases from J, with 12 bases in between. The CDR3 is 12 amino acids.

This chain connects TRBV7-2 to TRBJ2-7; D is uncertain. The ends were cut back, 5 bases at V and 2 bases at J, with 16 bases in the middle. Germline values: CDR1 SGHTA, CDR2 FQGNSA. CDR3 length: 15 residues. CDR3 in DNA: TGTGCCAGCAGCGAAACGGCTGGCCCGCCCTACGAGCAGTACTTC. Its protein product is CASSETAGPPYEQYF.

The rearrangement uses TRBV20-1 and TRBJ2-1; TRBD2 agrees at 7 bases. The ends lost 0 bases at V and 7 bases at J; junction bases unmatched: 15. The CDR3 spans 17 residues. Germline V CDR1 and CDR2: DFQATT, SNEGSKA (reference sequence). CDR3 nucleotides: TGCAGTGCTAGAGATCGAGGTGCTGAGACGGGGGGAAATGAGCAGTTCTTC. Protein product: CSARDRGAETGGNEQFF.

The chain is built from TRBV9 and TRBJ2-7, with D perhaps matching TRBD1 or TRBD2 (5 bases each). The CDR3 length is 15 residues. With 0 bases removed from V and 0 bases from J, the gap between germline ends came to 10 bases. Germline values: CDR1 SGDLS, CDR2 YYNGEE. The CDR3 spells CASSVEAGTSYEQYF. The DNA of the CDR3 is TGTGCCAGCAGCGTAGAGGCCGGGACCTCCTACGAGCAGTACTTC.

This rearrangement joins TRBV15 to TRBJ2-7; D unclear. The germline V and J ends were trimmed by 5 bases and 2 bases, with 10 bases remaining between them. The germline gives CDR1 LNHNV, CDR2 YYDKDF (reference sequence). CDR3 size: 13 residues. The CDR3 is CATSLSVTYEQYF. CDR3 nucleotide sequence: TGTGCCACCAGCTTGTCAGTAACCTACGAGCAGTACTTC.

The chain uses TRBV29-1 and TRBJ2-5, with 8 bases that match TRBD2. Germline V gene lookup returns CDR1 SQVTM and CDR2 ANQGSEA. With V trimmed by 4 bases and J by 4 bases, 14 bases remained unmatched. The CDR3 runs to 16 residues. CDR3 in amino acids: CSVGERGGSMGETQYF. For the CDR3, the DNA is TGCAGCGTTGGGGAACGGGGGGGCAGTATGGGAGAGACCCAGTACTTC. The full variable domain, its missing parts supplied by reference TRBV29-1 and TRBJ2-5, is SAVISQKPSRDICQRGTSLTIQCQVDSQVTMMFWYRQQPGQSLTLIATANQGSEATYESGFVIDKFPISRPNLTFSTLTVSNMSPEDSSIYLCSVGERGGSMGETQYFGPGTRLLVL.

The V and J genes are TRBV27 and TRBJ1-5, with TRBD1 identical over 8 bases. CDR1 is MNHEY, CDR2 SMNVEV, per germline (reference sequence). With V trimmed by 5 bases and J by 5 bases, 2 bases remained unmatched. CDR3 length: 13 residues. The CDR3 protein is CASSDRGDQPQHF. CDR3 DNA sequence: TGTGCCAGCAGTGACAGGGGTGATCAGCCCCAGCATTTT.

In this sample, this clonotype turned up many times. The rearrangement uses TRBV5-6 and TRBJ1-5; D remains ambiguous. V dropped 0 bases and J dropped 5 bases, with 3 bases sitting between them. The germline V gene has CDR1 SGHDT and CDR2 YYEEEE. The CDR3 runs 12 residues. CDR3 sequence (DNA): TGTGCCAGCAGCTTGGGGGATCAGCCCCAGCATTTT. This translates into CASSLGDQPQHF.

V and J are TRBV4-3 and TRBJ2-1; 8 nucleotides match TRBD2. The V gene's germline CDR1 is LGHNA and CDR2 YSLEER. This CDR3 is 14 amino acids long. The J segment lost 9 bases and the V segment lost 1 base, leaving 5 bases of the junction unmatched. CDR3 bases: TGCGCCAGCAGCCAAGGGACTAGCACGGGTGAGCAGTTCTTC. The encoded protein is CASSQGTSTGEQFF.